This entry describes one T cell receptor (beta chain). This specimen comes from a study of blood T cell repertoires in COVID-19. Study at large: The United States, Italy and Spain provided the acute and convalescent COVID-19 samples.

This CDR3 contains 15 residues. Germline V CDR1 and CDR2: KGHDR, SFDVKD. V trimming: 7 bases; J trimming: 8 bases; junction bases outside the gene matches: 10. Sequencing used immunoSEQ multiplex PCR; TCRdb keeps in-frame clones, though not all of them. Of 91,000 or so clones in the sample, roughly four fifths are singletons; the top ten hold 6% to 7.5%. The V gene is TRBV24-1, the J gene TRBJ2-2; TRBD1 aligns across 9 bases. The sequencing input was peripheral blood. This TCR was recovered from a man aged 50 to 60 with active or convalescent COVID-19. The DNA for the CDR3 is TGTGCCACCAGGGGAACCGGGACAGGGTTAGGGGAGCTGTTTTTT. Encoded protein: CATRGTGTGLGELFF.